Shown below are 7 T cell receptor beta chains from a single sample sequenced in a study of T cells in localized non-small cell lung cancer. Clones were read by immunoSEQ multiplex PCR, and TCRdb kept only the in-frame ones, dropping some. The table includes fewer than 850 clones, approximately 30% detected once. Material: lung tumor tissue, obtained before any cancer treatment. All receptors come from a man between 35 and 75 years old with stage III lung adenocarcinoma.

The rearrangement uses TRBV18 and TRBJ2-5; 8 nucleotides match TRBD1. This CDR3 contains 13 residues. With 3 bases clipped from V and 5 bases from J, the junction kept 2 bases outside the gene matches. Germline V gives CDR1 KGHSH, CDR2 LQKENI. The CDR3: CASSPTGGETQYF. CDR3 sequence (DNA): TGTGCCAGCTCACCCACAGGGGGGGAGACCCAGTACTTC. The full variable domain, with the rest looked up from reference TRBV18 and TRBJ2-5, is NAGVMQNPRHLVRRRGQEARLRCSPMKGHSHVYWYRQLPEEGLKFMVYLQKENIIDESGMPKERFSAEFPKEGPSILRIQQVVRGDSAAYFCASSPTGGETQYFGPGTRLLVL.

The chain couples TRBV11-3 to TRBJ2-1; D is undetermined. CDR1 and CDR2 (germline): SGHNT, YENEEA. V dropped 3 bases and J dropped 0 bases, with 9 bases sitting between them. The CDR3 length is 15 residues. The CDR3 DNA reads TGTGCCAGCAGCTTTCGCGTTAGCTCCTACAATGAGCAGTTCTTC. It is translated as CASSFRVSSYNEQFF.

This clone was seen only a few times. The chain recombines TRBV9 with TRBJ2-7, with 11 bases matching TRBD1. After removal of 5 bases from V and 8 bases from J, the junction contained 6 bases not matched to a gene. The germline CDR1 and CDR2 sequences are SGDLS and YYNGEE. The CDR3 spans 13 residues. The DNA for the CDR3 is TGTGCCAGCAGTGACGGGACAGGGGGTAAGCAGTACTTC. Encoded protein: CASSDGTGGKQYF. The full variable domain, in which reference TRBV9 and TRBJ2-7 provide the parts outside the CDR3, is DSGVTQTPKHLITATGQRVTLRCSPRSGDLSVYWYQQSLDQGLQFLIQYYNGEERAKGNILERFSAQQFPDLHSELNLSSLELGDSALYFCASSDGTGGKQYFGPGTRLTVT.

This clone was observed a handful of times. DNA of the CDR3: TGTGCCAGCAGCGCCTACAGGGGGCACTATGGCTACACCTTC. Its translation is CASSAYRGHYGYTF. The chain recombines TRBV9 with TRBJ1-2, with TRBD1 matching 9 bases. Per the germline V gene, CDR1 is SGDLS and CDR2 is YYNGEE. The CDR3 runs to 14 residues. J gave up 3 bases and V 3 bases, and 3 bases lay outside the gene matches.

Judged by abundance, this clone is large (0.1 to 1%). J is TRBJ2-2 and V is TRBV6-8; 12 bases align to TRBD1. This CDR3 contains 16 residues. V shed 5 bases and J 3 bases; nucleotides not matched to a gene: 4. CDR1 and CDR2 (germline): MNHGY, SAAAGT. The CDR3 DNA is TGTGCCAGCAGTCGGGGACAGGGGGCCTACACCGGGGAGCTGTTTTTT. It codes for CASSRGQGAYTGELFF.

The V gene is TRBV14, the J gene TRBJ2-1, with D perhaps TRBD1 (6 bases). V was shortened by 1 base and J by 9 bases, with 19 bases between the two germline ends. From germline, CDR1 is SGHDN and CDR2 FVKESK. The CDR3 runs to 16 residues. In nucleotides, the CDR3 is TGTGCCAGCAGCCAAGGTTTGGCCTCCGTAGGGGGTGAGCAGTTCTTC. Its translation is CASSQGLASVGGEQFF.

CDR3 DNA: TGTGCCAGCAGACTGGACAGGGCTTTTAATGAAAAACTGTTTTTT. Translation: CASRLDRAFNEKLFF. The chain uses TRBV28 and TRBJ1-4; the match to TRBD1 covers 8 bases. This CDR3 comprises 15 residues. Germline loops: CDR1 MDHEN, CDR2 SYDVKM. The V gene end was trimmed by 6 bases and the J gene end by 4 bases; junction bases not matched to a gene: 7.